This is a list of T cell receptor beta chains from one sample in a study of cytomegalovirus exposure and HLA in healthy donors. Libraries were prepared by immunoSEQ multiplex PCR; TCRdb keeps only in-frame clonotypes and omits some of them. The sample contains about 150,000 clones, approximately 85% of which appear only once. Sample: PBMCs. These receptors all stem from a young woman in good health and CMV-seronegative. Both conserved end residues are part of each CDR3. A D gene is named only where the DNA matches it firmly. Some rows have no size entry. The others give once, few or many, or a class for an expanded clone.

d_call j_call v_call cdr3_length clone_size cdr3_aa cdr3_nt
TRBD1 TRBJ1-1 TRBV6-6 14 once CASSYGGQGSGAFF TGTGCCAGCAGTTACGGGGGACAGGGGAGTGGGGCTTTCTTT
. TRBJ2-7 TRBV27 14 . CASSFRAGNREQYF TGTGCCAGCAGTTTTCGGGCGGGAAATAGGGAGCAGTACTTC
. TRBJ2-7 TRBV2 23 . CASSVSKSKQGAWAGLAGFEQYF TGTGCCAGCAGTGTCTCGAAGTCCAAACAGGGGGCTTGGGCTGGTTTAGCGGGATTCGAGCAGTACTTC
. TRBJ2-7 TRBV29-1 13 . CSVVPAGSYEQYF TGCAGCGTTGTGCCCGCGGGCTCCTACGAGCAGTACTTC
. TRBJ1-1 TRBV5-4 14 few CASSRQRGLTEAFF TGTGCCAGCAGCCGTCAACGGGGTCTCACTGAAGCTTTCTTT
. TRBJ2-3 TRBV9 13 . CASSVGTSDTQYF TGTGCCAGCAGCGTAGGGACTTCAGATACGCAGTATTTT
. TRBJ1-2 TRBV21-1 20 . CASSNGRLGRDRGRGRGYAF TGTGCCAGCAGCAACGGGCGATTAGGCCGGGACAGGGGACGGGGGCGAGGCTACGCCTTC
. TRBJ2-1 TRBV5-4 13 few CASSLDRPNEQFF TGTGCCAGCAGCTTGGACAGACCCAATGAGCAGTTCTTC
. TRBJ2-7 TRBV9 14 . CASSLRQVSYEQYF TGTGCCAGCAGCCTCCGACAGGTCTCCTACGAGCAGTACTTC
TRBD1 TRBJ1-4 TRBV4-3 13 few CASSLGGNEKLFF TGCGCCAGCAGCCTAGGGGGCAATGAAAAACTGTTTTTT
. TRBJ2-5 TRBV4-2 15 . CASSGRGAPQEAQYF TGTGCCAGCAGCGGCCGGGGGGCCCCTCAAGAGGCCCAGTACTTC
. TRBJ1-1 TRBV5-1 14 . CASSLGRGNTEAFF TGCGCCAGCAGCTTGGGTAGGGGGAACACTGAAGCTTTCTTT
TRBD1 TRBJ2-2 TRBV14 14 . CASSQPGGLGELFF TGTGCCAGCAGCCAACCAGGGGGTCTCGGGGAGCTGTTTTTT
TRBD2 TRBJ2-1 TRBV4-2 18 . CASSRVETSGGVGNEQFF TGTGCCAGCAGCCGAGTCGAGACTAGCGGGGGGGTGGGCAATGAGCAGTTCTTC
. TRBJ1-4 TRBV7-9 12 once CASSLRNEKLFF TGTGCCAGCAGCTTGCGGAATGAAAAACTGTTTTTT
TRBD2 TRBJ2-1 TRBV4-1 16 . CASSQTSGAAYNEQFF TGCGCCAGCAGCCAGACCAGCGGGGCCGCCTACAATGAGCAGTTCTTC
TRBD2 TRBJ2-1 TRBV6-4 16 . CASSPHGSGGLSEQFF TGTGCCAGCAGTCCTCACGGTAGCGGGGGGTTAAGTGAGCAGTTCTTC
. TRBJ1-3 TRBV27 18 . CASRTRDSYPLSGNTIYF TGTGCCAGCAGGACCCGCGACAGCTATCCCTTGTCTGGAAACACCATATATTTT
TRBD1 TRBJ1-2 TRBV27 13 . CASSWDRGGGYTF TGTGCCAGCAGTTGGGACAGGGGTGGTGGCTACACCTTC
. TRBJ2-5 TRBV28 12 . CASQRAQETQYF TGTGCCAGCCAGAGGGCCCAAGAGACCCAGTACTTC
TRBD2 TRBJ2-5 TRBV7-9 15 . CASSRGAGVQETQYF TGTGCCAGCAGCAGGGGAGCGGGGGTTCAAGAGACCCAGTACTTC
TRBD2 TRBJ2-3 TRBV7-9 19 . CASTEAWLAGGGSTDTQYF TGTGCCAGCACCGAAGCGTGGCTAGCGGGAGGAGGTAGCACAGATACGCAGTATTTT
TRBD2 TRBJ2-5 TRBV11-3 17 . CASSLGRTSGYQETQYF TGTGCCAGCAGCCTAGGCCGGACTAGCGGGTACCAAGAGACCCAGTACTTC
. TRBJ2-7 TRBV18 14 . CASSPPTGRNEQYF TGTGCCAGCTCACCCCCGACAGGGAGGAACGAGCAGTACTTC
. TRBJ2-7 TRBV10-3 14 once CAISERGQNGEQYF TGTGCCATCAGTGAAAGAGGACAAAACGGCGAGCAGTACTTC
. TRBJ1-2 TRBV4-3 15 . CASSPAERLGDGYTF TGCGCCAGCAGCCCTGCCGAACGACTAGGGGATGGCTACACCTTC
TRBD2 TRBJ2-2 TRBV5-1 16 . CASKEAGGLNTGELFF TGCGCCAGCAAGGAGGCGGGGGGGTTGAACACCGGGGAGCTGTTTTTT
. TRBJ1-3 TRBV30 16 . CAWSVGRGIAGNTIYF TGTGCCTGGAGTGTAGGAAGGGGAATTGCTGGAAACACCATATATTTT
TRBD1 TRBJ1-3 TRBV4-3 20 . CASSQSVGRGKVYSGNTIYF TGCGCCAGCAGCCAAAGTGTAGGCAGGGGGAAAGTCTACTCTGGAAACACCATATATTTT